This T cell receptor (beta chain) came from a study of blood T cells in healthy people across ages. A second about 7 to 12 cycle PCR used barcoded and J-beta primers. TCRdb recomputed calls from the 5' RACE reads with MiXCR, one row per CDR3 protein. The sample includes about 620,000 distinct CDR3 sequences, over 40% of them seen just once. Study findings and constraints: Investigators viewed diversity estimates from one million T cells as underestimates, the study reported.

As concerns this clonotype: The antigen is unknown.

Trimming pared 4 bases from V and 7 bases from J, leaving 14 bases between. CDR3 length equals 14 residues. CDR1 SGHAT and CDR2 FQNNGV come from the germline V gene. Sample donors were healthy Caucasian individuals that came from Russia, aged about 6 to 100. RNA extraction gave at least 5 micrograms of total RNA per sample. The sequence was obtained from a woman at least 80 years old in good health. The sample was blood. This chain links TRBV11-2 with TRBJ2-1; the D is unclear. CDR3 nucleotide sequence: TGTGCCAGCAGCTCCCTCACCCGAGGAAATGAGCAGTTCTTC. Translating it yields CASSSLTRGNEQFF.